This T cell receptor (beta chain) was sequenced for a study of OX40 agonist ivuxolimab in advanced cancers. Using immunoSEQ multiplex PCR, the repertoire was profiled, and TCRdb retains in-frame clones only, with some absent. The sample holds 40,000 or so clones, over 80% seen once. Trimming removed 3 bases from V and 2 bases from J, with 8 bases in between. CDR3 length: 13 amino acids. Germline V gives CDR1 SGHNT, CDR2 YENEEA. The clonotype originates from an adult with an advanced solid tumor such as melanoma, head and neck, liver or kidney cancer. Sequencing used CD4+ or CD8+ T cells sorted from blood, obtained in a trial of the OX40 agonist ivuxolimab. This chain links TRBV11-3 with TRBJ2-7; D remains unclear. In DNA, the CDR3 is TGTGCCAGCAGCTTCGGCGGACCCTACGAGCAGTACTTC. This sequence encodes CASSFGGPYEQYF.